Here is one T cell receptor (beta chain) with its context. The antigen is undetermined. Some clones are missing from TCRdb's copy, which holds only in-frame ones; the method was immunoSEQ multiplex PCR. The sample includes about 2,500,000 clones, roughly nine tenths seen only once; the top ten take around 0.15%. The data were obtained in a study of shared clonotypes between healthy human individuals. Overall study findings and caveats: Researchers found naive subsets generally carried larger estimated richness than memory subsets. Sampling was confined to blood; repertoires within tissues likely differ. Few donors limited the genetic and exposure-history diversity represented. Unshared clonotypes carried lower generation probabilities than those common to all four donors.

Germline loops: CDR1 SGHRS, CDR2 YFSETQ. The trim removed 0 bases at V and 6 bases at J, leaving 8 bases unmatched. There are 16 residues in the CDR3. The clonotype was recovered from a man younger than 35 in good health. Sequenced sample: naive CD4+ T cells sorted from blood. Subset meaning: CD45RA+ positively selected. The chain combines TRBV5-1 with TRBJ2-1; TRBD2 matches 8 bases. CDR3: CASSLAVSGIPNEQFF. The DNA of the CDR3 is TGCGCCAGCAGCTTGGCCGTTAGCGGGATACCCAATGAGCAGTTCTTC.